This T cell receptor (beta chain) was recorded in a study of T cell responses to AZD1222 COVID-19 vaccine. Whole-study results and caveats: Mapped onto spike, vaccine-associated CD4 TCRs spanned it and were dominant at 160-218 and 743-854. Baseline antibody screening turned up just six or seven seropositive AZD1222 recipients. Females outnumbered males among donors, who were mostly white British; clonal diversity was possibly underestimated.

Regarding this clone: No antigen is known for it.

V lost 4 bases and J lost 6, with 13 bases in between. The germline CDR1 and CDR2 sequences are KGHDR and SFDVKD. The CDR3 is 14 amino acids. Assay used: immunoSEQ multiplex PCR; TCRdb lists only in-frame clones, some missing. Of 150,000 to 200,000 clones listed, 80% to 95% are singletons. Samples with a second dose at about 4 or about 12 weeks were pooled together. This chain uses TRBV24-1 with TRBJ2-3; D may be TRBD1 or TRBD2 (5 bases each). The origin of this receptor is an adult who received the AZD1222 COVID-19 vaccine. The material sequenced was peripheral blood, taken 28 days after the second AZD1222 dose. CDR3 residues: CATSDPGTADTQYF. CDR3 bases: TGTGCCACCAGTGACCCCGGGACCGCGGATACGCAGTATTTT.